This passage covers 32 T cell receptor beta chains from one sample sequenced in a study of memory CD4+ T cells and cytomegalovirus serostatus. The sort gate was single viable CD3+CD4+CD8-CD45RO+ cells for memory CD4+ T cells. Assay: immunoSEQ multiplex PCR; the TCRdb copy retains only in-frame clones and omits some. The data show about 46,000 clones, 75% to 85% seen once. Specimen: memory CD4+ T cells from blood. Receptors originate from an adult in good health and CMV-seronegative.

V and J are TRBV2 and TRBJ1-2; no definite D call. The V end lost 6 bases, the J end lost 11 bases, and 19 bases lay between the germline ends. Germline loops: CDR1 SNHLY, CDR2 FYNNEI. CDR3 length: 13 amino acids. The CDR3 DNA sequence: TGTGCCAGCAGAGGTGGCCGAACGGTTATTTACACCTTC. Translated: CASRGGRTVIYTF.

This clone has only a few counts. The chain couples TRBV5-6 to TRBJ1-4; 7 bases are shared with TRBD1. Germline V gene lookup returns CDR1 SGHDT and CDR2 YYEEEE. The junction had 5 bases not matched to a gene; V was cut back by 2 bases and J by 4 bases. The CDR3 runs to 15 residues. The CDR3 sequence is CASSFRTGHNEKLFF. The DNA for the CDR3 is TGTGCCAGCAGCTTTAGGACAGGCCATAATGAAAAACTGTTTTTT.

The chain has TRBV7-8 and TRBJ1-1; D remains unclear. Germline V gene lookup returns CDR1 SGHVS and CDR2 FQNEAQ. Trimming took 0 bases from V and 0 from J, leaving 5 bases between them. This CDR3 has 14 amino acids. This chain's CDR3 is CASSLAGMNTEAFF. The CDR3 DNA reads TGTGCCAGCAGCTTAGCAGGAATGAACACTGAAGCTTTCTTT.

DNA for the CDR3: TGTGCCAGCAGCCTGGACTCGAAAGAGACCCAGTACTTC. It specifies CASSLDSKETQYF. The chain joins TRBV2 to TRBJ2-5, with D maybe TRBD2 (5 bases). Trimming stripped 6 bases from V and 3 bases from J, with 11 bases between. The CDR3 length is 13 residues. Germline values: CDR1 SNHLY, CDR2 FYNNEI.

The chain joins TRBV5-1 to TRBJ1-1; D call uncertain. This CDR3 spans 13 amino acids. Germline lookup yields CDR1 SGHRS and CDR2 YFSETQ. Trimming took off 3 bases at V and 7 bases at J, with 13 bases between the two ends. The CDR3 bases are TGCGCCAGCAGCTGGTCCATACAGAATGAAGCTTTCTTT. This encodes CASSWSIQNEAFF.

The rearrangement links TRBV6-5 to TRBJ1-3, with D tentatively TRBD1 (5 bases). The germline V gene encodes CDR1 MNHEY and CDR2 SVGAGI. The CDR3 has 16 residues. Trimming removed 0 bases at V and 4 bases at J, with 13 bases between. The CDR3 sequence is CASSYSAGRSGNTIYF. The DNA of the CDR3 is TGTGCCAGCAGTTACTCGGCAGGGAGATCCGGAAACACCATATATTTT.

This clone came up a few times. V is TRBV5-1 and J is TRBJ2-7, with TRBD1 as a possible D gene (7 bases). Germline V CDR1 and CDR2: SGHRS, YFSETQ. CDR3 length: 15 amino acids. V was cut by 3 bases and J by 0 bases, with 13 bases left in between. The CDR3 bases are TGCGCCAGCAGCTGGGACTGGGACAGCTCCTACGAGCAGTACTTC. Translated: CASSWDWDSSYEQYF.

CDR3 nucleotide sequence: TGTGCCAGCAGCTTACGCGCGAATACGCAGTATTTT. This encodes CASSLRANTQYF. The J gene is TRBJ2-3, the V gene TRBV7-3; D is uncertain. Germline V CDR1 and CDR2: SGHTA, FQGTGA. Trimming pared 2 bases from V and 7 bases from J, leaving 7 bases between. The length of the CDR3 is 12 residues.

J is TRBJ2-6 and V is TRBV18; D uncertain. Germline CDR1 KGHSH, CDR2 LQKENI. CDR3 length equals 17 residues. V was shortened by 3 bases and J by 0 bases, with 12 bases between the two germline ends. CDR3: CASSPVAVTSGANVLTF. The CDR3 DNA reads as TGTGCCAGCTCACCGGTTGCAGTTACCTCTGGGGCCAACGTCCTGACTTTC. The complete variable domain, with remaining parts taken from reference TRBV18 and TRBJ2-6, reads NAGVMQNPRHLVRRRGQEARLRCSPMKGHSHVYWYRQLPEEGLKFMVYLQKENIIDESGMPKERFSAEFPKEGPSILRIQQVVRGDSAAYFCASSPVAVTSGANVLTFGAGSRLTVL.

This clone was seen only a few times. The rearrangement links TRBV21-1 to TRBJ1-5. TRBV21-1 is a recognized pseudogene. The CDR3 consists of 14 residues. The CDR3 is CASTSGPFNQPQHF. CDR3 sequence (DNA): TGTGCCAGCACCTCCGGGCCGTTCAATCAGCCCCAGCATTTT.

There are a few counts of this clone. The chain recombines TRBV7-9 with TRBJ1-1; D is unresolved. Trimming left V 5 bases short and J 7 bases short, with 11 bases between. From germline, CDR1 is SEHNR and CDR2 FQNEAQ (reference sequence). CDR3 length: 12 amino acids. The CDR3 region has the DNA TGTGCCAGCAGCATACAGTTGGGTGAAGCTTTCTTT. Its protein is CASSIQLGEAFF.

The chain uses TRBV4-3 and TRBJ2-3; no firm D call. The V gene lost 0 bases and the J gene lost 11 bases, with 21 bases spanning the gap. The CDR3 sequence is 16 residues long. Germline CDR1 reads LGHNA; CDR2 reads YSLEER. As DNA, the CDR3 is TGCGCCAGCAGCCAAGATCAAACGACCAGAAGCAGACAGCAGTATTTT. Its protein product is CASSQDQTTRSRQQYF.

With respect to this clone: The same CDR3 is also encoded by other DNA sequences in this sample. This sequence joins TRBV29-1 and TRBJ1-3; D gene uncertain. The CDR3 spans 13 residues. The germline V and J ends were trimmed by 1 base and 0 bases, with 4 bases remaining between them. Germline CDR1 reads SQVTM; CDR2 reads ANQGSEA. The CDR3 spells CSVEGFSGNTIYF. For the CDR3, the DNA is TGCAGCGTTGAAGGATTCTCTGGAAACACCATATATTTT.

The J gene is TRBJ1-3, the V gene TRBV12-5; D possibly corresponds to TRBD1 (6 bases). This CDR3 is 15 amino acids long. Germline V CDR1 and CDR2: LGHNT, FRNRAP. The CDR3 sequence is CAEKGGRRPGNTIYF. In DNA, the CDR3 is TGTGCCGAAAAAGGGGGTAGGAGGCCTGGAAACACCATATATTTT.

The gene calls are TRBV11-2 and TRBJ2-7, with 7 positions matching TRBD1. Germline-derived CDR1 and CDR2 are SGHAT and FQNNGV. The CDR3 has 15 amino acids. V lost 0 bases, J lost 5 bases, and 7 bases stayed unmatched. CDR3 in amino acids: CASSLDLQGTHEQYF. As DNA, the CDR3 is TGTGCCAGCAGCTTAGACTTACAGGGGACCCACGAGCAGTACTTC.

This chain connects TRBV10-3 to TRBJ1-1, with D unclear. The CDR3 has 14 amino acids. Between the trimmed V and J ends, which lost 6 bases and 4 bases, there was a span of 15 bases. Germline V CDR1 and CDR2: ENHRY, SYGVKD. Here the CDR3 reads CAIRPTGSGTEAFF. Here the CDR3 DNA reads TGTGCCATCAGACCAACGGGCTCGGGCACTGAAGCTTTCTTT.

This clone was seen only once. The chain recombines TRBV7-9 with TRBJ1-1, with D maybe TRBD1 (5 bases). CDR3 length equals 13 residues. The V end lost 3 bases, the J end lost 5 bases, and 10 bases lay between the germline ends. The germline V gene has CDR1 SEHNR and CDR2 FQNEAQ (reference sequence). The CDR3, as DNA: TGTGCCAGCAGCTTGGGGCGCGAAACTGAAGCTTTCTTT. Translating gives CASSLGRETEAFF.

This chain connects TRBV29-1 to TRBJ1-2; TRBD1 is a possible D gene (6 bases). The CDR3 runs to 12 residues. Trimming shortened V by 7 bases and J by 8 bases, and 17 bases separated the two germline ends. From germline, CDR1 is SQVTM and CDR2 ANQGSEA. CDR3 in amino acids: CSAGQGSYGYTF. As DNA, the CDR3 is TGCAGCGCCGGGCAGGGGAGTTACGGCTACACCTTC.

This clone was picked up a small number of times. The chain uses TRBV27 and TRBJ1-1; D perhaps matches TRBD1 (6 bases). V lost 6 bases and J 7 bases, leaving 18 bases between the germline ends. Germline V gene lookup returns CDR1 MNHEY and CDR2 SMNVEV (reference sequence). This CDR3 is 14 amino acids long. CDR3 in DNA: TGTGCCAGCAGAAAGATTCATGGGGGCAGTGAAGCTTTCTTT. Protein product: CASRKIHGGSEAFF.

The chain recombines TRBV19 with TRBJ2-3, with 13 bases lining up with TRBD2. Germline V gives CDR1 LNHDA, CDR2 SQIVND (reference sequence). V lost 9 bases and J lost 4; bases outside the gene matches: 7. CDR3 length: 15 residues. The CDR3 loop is CASRPGTSGADTQYF. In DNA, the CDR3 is TGTGCCAGCAGACCCGGGACTAGCGGGGCAGATACGCAGTATTTT.

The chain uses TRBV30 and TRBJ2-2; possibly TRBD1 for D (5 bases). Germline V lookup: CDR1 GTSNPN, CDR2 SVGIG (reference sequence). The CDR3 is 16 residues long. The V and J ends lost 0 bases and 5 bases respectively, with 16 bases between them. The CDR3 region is CAWSVRRGLRTGELFF. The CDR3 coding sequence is TGTGCCTGGAGTGTACGTAGGGGCCTCAGGACCGGGGAGCTGTTTTTT.

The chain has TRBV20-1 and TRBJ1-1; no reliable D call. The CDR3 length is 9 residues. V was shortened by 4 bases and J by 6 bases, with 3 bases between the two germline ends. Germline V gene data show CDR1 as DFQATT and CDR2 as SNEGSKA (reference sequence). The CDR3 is CSANAEAFF. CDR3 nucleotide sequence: TGCAGTGCTAACGCTGAAGCTTTCTTT.

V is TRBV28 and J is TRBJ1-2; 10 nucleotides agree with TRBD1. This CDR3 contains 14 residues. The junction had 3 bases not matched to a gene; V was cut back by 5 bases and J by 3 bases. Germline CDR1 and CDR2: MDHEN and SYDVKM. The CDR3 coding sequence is TGTGCCAGCAGTCGGACAGGGGGGTACTATGGCTACACCTTC. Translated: CASSRTGGYYGYTF.

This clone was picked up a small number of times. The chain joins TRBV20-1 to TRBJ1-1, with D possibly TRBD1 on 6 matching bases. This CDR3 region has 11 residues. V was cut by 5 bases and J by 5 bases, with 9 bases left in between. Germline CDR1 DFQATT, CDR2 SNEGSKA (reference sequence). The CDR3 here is CSAAGDTEAFF. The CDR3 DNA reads TGCAGTGCTGCAGGGGATACTGAAGCTTTCTTT.

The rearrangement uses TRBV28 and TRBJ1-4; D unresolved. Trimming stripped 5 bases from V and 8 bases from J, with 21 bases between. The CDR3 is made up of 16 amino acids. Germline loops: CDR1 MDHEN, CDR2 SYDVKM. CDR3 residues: CASSKFGSRFEEKLFF. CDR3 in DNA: TGTGCCAGCAGTAAATTTGGGTCAAGGTTTGAAGAAAAACTGTTTTTT.

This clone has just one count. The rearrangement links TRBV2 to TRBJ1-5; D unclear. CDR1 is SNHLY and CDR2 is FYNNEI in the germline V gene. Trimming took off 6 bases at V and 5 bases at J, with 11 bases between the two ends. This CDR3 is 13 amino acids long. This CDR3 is CASSRSWDQPQHF. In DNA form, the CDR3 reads TGTGCCAGCAGCCGAAGCTGGGATCAGCCCCAGCATTTT.

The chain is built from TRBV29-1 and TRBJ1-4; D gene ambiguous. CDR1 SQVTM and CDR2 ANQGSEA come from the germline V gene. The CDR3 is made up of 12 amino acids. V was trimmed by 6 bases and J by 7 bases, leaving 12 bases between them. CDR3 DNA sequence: TGCAGCGTGGGGAGGGTGGGTGAAAAACTGTTTTTT. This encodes CSVGRVGEKLFF.

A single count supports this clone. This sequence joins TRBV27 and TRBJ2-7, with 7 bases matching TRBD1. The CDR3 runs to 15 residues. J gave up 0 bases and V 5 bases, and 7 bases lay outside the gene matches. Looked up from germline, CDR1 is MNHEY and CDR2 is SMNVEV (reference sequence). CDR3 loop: CASSPSDRYSYEQYF. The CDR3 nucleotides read TGTGCCAGCAGTCCCTCGGACAGGTACTCCTACGAGCAGTACTTC.

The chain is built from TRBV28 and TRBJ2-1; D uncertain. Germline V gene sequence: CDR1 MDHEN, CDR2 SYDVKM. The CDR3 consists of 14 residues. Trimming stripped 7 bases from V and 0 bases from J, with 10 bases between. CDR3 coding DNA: TGTGCCAGCACGCGAAGTGGCTCCTACAATGAGCAGTTCTTC. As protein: CASTRSGSYNEQFF.

The CDR3 loop reads CASSPRQGPTGELFF. The CDR3 region has the DNA TGTGCCAGCAGCCCCCGACAGGGACCCACCGGGGAGCTGTTTTTT. The V gene is TRBV9, the J gene TRBJ2-2; 7 bases are a match to TRBD1. Germline V gene sequence: CDR1 SGDLS, CDR2 YYNGEE. The trim removed 4 bases at V and 4 bases at J, leaving 7 bases unmatched. The CDR3 is made up of 15 amino acids.

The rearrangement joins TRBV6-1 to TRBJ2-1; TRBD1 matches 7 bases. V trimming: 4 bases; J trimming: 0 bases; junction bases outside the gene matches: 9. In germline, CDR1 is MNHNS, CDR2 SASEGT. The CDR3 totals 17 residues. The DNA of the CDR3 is TGTGCCAGCAGTGCGAACGCAGGGGGTAGCTCCTACAATGAGCAGTTCTTC. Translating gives CASSANAGGSSYNEQFF.

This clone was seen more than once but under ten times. DNA for the CDR3: TGCGCCAGCAGTGAGTCTACAGGGACGATGGCTGAAGCTTTCTTT. This translates into CASSESTGTMAEAFF. The chain is built from TRBV10-2 and TRBJ1-1; D may be TRBD1 (6 bases). The CDR3 sequence is 15 residues long. The germline gives CDR1 WSHSY, CDR2 SAAADI. The V end lost 0 bases, the J end lost 6 bases, and 14 bases lay between the germline ends.